This T cell receptor beta chain is from a study of blood T cell repertoires in COVID-19. Background on the study: Some COVID-19 samples were acute and others convalescent; all came from the United States, Italy and Spain. T cells, B-cell-depleted T cells, or PBMCs supplied cDNA or gDNA.

Original handling: Estimation of nucleated cell counts relied on the amplification of reference gene primers. The table came from immunoSEQ multiplex PCR; TCRdb's copy has only in-frame clones and leaves some out. The V and J calls and clone size come from that table; D and trimming were worked out from the DNA. Seen here are 98,000 or so clones, roughly four fifths observed once, and the top ten hold 4% to 4.5%. CDR1 and CDR2 (germline): SGHTA, FQGNSA. The CDR3 runs 17 residues. V lost 5 bases and J lost 3; bases outside the gene matches: 9. Sample: peripheral blood. The chain links TRBV7-2 to TRBJ2-2, with 10 positions matching TRBD2. This clonotype was obtained from a woman aged 70 to 79 with acute or convalescent COVID-19. CDR3 loop: CASSLGLAGAHTGELFF. For the CDR3, the DNA is TGTGCCAGCAGCCTCGGGCTAGCGGGGGCTCACACCGGGGAGCTGTTTTTT.